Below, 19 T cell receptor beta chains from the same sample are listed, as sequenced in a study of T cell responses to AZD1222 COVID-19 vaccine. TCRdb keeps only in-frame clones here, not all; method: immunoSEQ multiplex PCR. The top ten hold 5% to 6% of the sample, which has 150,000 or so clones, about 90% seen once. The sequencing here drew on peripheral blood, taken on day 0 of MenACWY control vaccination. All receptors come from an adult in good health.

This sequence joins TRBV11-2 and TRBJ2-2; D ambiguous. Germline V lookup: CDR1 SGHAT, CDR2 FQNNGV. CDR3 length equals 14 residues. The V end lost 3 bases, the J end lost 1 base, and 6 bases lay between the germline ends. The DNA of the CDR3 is TGTGCCAGCAGCTTTCAGCTGAACACCGGGGAGCTGTTTTTT. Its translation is CASSFQLNTGELFF.

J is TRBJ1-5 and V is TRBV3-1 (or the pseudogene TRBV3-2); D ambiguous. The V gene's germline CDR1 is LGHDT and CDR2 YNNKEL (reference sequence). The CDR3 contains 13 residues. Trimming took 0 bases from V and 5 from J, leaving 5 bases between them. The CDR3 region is CASSQDGYQPQHF. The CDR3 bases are TGTGCCAGCAGCCAAGACGGTTATCAGCCCCAGCATTTT.

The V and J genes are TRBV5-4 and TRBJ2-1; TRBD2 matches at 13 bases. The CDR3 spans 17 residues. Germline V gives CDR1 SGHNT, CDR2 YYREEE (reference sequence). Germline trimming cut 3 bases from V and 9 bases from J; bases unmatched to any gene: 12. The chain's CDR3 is CASSSDTSGRAEGEQFF. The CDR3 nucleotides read TGTGCCAGCAGCTCCGATACTAGCGGGAGGGCCGAGGGTGAGCAGTTCTTC.

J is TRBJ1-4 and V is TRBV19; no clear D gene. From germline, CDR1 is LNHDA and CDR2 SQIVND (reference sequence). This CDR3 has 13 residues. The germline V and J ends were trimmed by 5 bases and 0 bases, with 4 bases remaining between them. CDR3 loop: CASSAATNEKLFF. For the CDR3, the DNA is TGTGCCAGTAGTGCCGCAACTAATGAAAAACTGTTTTTT.

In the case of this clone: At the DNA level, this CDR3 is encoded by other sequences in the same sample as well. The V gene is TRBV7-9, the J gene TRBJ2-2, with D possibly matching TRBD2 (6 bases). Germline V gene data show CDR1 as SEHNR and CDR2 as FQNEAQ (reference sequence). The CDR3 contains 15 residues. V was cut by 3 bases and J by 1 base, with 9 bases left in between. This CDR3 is CASSLAGLNTGELFF. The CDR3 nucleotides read TGTGCCAGCAGCTTGGCGGGACTGAACACCGGGGAGCTGTTTTTT. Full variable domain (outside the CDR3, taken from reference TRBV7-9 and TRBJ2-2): DTGVSQNPRHKITKRGQNVTFRCDPISEHNRLYWYRQTLGQGPEFLTYFQNEAQLEKSRLLSDRFSAERPKGSFSTLEIQRTEQGDSAMYLCASSLAGLNTGELFFGEGSRLTVL.

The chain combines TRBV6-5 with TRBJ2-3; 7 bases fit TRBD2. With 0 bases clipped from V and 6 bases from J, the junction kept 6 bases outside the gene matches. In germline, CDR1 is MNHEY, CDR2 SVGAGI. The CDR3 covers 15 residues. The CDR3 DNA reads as TGTGCCAGCAGTTACTCGAGGCTAGCGGAGGATACGCAGTATTTT. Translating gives CASSYSRLAEDTQYF.

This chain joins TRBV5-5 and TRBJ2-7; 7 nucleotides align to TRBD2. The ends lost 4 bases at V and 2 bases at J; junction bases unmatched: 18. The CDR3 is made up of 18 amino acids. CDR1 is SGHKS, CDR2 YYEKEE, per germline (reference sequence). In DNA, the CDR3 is TGTGCCAGCAGCGGGCGAGGGAGGGCCCTCTTGGCCCCCTACGAGCAGTACTTC. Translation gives CASSGRGRALLAPYEQYF.

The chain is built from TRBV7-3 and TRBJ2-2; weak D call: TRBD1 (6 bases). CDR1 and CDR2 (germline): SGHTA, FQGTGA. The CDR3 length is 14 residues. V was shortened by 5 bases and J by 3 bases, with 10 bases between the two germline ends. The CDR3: CASSPRQDTGELFF. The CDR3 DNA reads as TGTGCCAGCAGCCCTCGACAGGACACCGGGGAGCTGTTTTTT.

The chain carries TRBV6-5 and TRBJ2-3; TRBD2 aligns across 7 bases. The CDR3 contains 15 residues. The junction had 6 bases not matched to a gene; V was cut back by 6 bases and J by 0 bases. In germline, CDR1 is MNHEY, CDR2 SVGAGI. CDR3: CASSPPAGSTDTQYF. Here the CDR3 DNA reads TGTGCCAGCAGCCCCCCAGCGGGAAGCACAGATACGCAGTATTTT.

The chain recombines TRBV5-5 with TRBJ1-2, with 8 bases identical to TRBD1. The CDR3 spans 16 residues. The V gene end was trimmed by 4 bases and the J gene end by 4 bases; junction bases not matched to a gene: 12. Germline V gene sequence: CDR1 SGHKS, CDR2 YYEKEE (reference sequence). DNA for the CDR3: TGTGCCAGCAGCCGGGACGCGAGACAGGGGAGCTATGGCTACACCTTC. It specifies CASSRDARQGSYGYTF. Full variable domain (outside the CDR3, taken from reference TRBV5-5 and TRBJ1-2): DAGVTQSPTHLIKTRGQQVTLRCSPISGHKSVSWYQQVLGQGPQFIFQYYEKEERGRGNFPDRFSARQFPNYSSELNVNALLLGDSALYLCASSRDARQGSYGYTFGSGTRLTVV.

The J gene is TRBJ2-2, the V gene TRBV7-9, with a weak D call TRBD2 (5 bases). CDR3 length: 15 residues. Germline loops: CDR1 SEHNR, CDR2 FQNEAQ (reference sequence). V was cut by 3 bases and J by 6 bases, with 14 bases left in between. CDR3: CASSFRGINSGELFF. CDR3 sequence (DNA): TGTGCCAGCAGCTTTCGGGGTATTAACTCCGGGGAGCTGTTTTTT.

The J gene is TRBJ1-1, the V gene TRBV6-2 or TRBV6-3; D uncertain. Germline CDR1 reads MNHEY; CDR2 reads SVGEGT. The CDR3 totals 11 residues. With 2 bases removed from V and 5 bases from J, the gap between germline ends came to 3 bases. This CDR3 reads CASSYPTEAFF. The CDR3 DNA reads TGTGCCAGCAGTTACCCGACTGAAGCTTTCTTT.

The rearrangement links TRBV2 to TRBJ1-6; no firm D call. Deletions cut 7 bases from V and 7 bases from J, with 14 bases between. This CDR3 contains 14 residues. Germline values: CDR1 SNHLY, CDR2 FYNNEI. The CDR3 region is CASNRERGNSPLHF. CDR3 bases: TGTGCCAGCAATCGAGAACGCGGGAATTCACCCCTCCACTTT. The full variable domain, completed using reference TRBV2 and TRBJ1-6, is EPEVTQTPSHQVTQMGQEVILRCVPISNHLYFYWYRQILGQKVEFLVSFYNNEISEKSEIFDDQFSVERPDGSNFTLKIRSTKLEDSAMYFCASNRERGNSPLHFGNGTRLTVT.

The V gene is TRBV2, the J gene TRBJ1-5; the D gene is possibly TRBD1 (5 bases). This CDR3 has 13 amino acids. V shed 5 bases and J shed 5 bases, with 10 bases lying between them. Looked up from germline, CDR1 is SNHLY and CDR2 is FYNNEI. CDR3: CASSYDSHQPQHF. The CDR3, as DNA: TGTGCCAGCAGTTATGACAGTCATCAGCCCCAGCATTTT.

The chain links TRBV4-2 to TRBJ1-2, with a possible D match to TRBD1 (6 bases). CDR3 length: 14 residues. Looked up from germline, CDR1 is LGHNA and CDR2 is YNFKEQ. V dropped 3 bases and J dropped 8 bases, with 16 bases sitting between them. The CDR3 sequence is CASSQADSQGGYTF. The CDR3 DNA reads TGTGCCAGCAGCCAGGCGGACAGCCAAGGGGGCTACACCTTC.

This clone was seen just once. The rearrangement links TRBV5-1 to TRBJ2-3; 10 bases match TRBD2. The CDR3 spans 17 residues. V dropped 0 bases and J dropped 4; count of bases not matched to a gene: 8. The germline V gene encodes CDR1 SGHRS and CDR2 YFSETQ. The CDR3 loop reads CASSLGSGRTVSDTQYF. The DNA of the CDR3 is TGCGCCAGCAGCTTGGGTAGCGGGAGGACGGTCTCAGATACGCAGTATTTT. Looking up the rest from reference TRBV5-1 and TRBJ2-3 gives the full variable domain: KAGVTQTPRYLIKTRGQQVTLSCSPISGHRSVSWYQQTPGQGLQFLFEYFSETQRNKGNFPGRFSGRQFSNSRSEMNVSTLELGDSALYLCASSLGSGRTVSDTQYFGPGTRLTVL.

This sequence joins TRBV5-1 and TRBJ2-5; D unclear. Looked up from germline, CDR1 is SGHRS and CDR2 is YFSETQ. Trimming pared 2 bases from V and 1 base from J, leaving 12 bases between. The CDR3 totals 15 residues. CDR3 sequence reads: CASSFSPGIQETQYF. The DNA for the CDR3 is TGCGCCAGCAGCTTTTCCCCAGGAATCCAAGAGACCCAGTACTTC.

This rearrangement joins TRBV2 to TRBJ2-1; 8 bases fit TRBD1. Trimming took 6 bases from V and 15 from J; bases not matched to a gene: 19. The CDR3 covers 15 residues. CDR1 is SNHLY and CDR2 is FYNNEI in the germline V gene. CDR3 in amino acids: CASSRTGFAEKVPFF. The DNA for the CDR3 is TGTGCCAGCAGCCGGACAGGGTTTGCAGAAAAGGTCCCGTTCTTC.

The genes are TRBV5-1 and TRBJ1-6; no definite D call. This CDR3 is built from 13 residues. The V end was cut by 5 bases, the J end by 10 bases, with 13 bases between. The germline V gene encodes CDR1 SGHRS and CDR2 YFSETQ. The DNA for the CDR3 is TGCGCCAGCAGTGGTGGACCGGGGTCACCCCTCCACTTT. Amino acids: CASSGGPGSPLHF. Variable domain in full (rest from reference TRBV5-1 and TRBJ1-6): KAGVTQTPRYLIKTRGQQVTLSCSPISGHRSVSWYQQTPGQGLQFLFEYFSETQRNKGNFPGRFSGRQFSNSRSEMNVSTLELGDSALYLCASSGGPGSPLHFGNGTRLTVT.